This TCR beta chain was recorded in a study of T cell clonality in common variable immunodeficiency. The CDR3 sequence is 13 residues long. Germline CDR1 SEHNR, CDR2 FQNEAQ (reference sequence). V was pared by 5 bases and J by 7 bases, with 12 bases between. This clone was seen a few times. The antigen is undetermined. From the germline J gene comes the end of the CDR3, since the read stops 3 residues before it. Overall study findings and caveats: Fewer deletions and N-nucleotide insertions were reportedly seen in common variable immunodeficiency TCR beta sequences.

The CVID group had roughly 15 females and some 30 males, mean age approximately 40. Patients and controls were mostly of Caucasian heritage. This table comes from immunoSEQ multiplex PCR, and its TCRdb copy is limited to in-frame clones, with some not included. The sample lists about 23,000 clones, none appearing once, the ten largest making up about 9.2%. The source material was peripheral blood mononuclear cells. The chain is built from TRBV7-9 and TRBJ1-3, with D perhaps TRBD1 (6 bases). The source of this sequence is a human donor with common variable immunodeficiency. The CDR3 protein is CASSHDRTNTIYF. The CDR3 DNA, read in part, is TGTGCCAGCAGCCATGACAGGACCAACACC.